This T cell receptor (beta chain) originates from a study of vaccination and CD4 T cells after COVID-19. Study summary: Overlapping peptides covering the spike proteins of SARS-CoV-2, HCoV-NL63, HCoV-OC43 and HCoV-229E were added to stimulate cells. Overall study findings and caveats: A nonsignificant rise from about 20 to 38 was seen in the median number of SARS-CoV-2-reactive clonotypes.

Treatment specified: roughly ten-day PBMC culture with coronavirus spike peptide pools or control peptides (ViraFEST assay). TCRs were sequenced by ViraFEST after antigen-specific T cells had been expanded with peptide pools. Half-medium replacement with fresh IL-2 medium took place on days 3 and 7. With the Oncomine TCR Beta short-read assay, DNA from cultured CD4+ T cells was sequenced. Each CDR3 protein is one row after TCRdb ran MiXCR on the PCR reads. Among under 20,000 distinct CDR3 sequences listed, under 30% were seen once. This clonotype rates as medium-sized. Its antigen is not identified. V gave up 0 bases and J gave up 2 bases, with 10 bases separating them. Germline lookup yields CDR1 LNHDA and CDR2 SQIVND (reference sequence). This CDR3 has 15 residues.

The V gene is TRBV19, the J gene TRBJ1-2; a possible D gene is TRBD1 (5 bases). The specimen sequenced was cultured CD4+ T cells from blood. This sequence was found in a human donor with COVID-19. The chain's CDR3 is CASSIDVSGNYGYTF. CDR3 sequence (DNA): TGTGCCAGTAGTATAGATGTATCAGGGAACTATGGCTACACCTTC.